The 32 T cell receptor beta chains below come from one sample, sequenced in a study of CD8 T cells in ankylosing spondylitis (dated by TCRdb to the late 2010s). Library generation was performed with 5' RACE. The run used an Illumina HiSeq 2500. TCRdb handled the public reads itself, with Q25 trimming in fastp and clone calling in MiXCR, and kept productive beta chains. Here each entry gathers all rows of one CDR3 protein and keeps the most common genes and DNA. This sample holds 90,000 to 120,000 distinct CDR3 sequences; approximately 25% were observed only once. The biggest ten clones account for 9% to 15% of the sample. Source material: synovial fluid, either unsorted or a sorted T cell fraction (not recorded which). These receptor sequences come from a male donor with ankylosing spondylitis.

The CDR3 is CASSEARGTGNTDTQYF. CDR3 sequence (DNA): TGTGCCAGCAGTGAAGCGCGAGGGACAGGGAACACAGATACGCAGTATTTT. The chain uses TRBV2 and TRBJ2-3, with TRBD1 matching over 9 bases. The CDR3 is 17 residues long. V shed 0 bases and J 2 bases; nucleotides not matched to a gene: 6. Germline lookup yields CDR1 SNHLY and CDR2 FYNNEI. The whole variable domain, filled in from reference TRBV2 and TRBJ2-3, reads EPEVTQTPSHQVTQMGQEVILRCVPISNHLYFYWYRQILGQKVEFLVSFYNNEISEKSEIFDDQFSVERPDGSNFTLKIRSTKLEDSAMYFCASSEARGTGNTDTQYFGPGTRLTVL.

V is TRBV20-1 and J is TRBJ2-3; TRBD2 matches at 13 bases. CDR1 is DFQATT, CDR2 SNEGSKA, per germline (reference sequence). The CDR3 spans 16 residues. V trimming: 3 bases; J trimming: 4 bases; junction bases outside the gene matches: 7. CDR3 coding DNA: TGCAGTGCTAGCCAGACTAGCGGGAGGCTCGCAGATACGCAGTATTTT. Translated: CSASQTSGRLADTQYF.

V gene TRBV20-1 combines with J gene TRBJ2-7; D possibly corresponds to TRBD2 (5 bases). Germline CDR1 and CDR2: DFQATT and SNEGSKA (reference sequence). This CDR3 is built from 11 residues. Trimming stripped 6 bases from V and 8 bases from J, with 14 bases between. This chain's CDR3 is CSAPRGSKQYF. The CDR3, as DNA: TGCAGTGCCCCTCGGGGTTCCAAGCAGTACTTC.

This clonotype was seen repeatedly, ten times or more. The chain has TRBV7-2 and TRBJ2-1; 9 positions match TRBD1. V shed 4 bases, J shed 15 bases, and the junction held 10 bases outside the gene matches. The length of the CDR3 is 13 residues. In germline, CDR1 is SGHTA, CDR2 FQGNSA. The DNA for the CDR3 is TGTGCCAGCAGCTCGCCGGGACAGGGCGTGAGGTTCTTC. This encodes CASSSPGQGVRFF. The entire variable domain, with the rest obtained from reference TRBV7-2 and TRBJ2-1, is as follows: GAGVSQSPSNKVTEKGKDVELRCDPISGHTALYWYRQSLGQGLEFLIYFQGNSAPDKSGLPSDRFSAERTGGSVSTLTIQRTQQEDSAVYLCASSSPGQGVRFFGPGTRLTVL.

This clonotype has only a few counts. The rearrangement uses TRBV20-1 and TRBJ2-2; 9 nucleotides align to TRBD1. After removal of 6 bases from V and 3 bases from J, the junction contained 5 bases not matched to a gene. The CDR3 runs to 14 residues. CDR1 and CDR2 from the germline V gene are DFQATT and SNEGSKA (reference sequence). The CDR3 DNA reads as TGCAGTGCCGACAGGGGGGTGGACACCGGGGAGCTGTTTTTT. The encoded protein is CSADRGVDTGELFF.

This CDR3 is CSPTDAGNYGYTF. CDR3 DNA sequence: TGCAGTCCGACCGACGCAGGGAACTATGGCTACACCTTC. The genes are TRBV20-1 and TRBJ1-2; D may be TRBD1 (5 bases). The CDR3 has 13 residues. Germline values: CDR1 DFQATT, CDR2 SNEGSKA (reference sequence). V was pared by 8 bases and J by 2 bases, with 15 bases between.

A few counts support this clonotype. The chain has TRBV20-1 and TRBJ2-3; TRBD1 matches 10 bases. Trimming took 3 bases from V and 6 from J; bases not matched to a gene: 3. CDR3 length equals 13 residues. CDR1 DFQATT and CDR2 SNEGSKA come from the germline V gene (reference sequence). Here the CDR3 DNA reads TGCAGTGCTAGCGACAGGGGGCTGGATACGCAGTATTTT. This gives the protein CSASDRGLDTQYF.

In this sample, this clonotype turned up many times. The J gene is TRBJ2-3, the V gene TRBV24-1; unclear D gene. Per the germline V gene, CDR1 is KGHDR and CDR2 is SFDVKD. V gave up 2 bases and J gave up 2 bases, with 1 base separating them. This CDR3 is 12 amino acids long. The CDR3 protein is CATSDYTDTQYF. Here the CDR3 DNA reads TGTGCCACCAGTGATTACACAGATACGCAGTATTTT.

This chain connects TRBV5-6 to TRBJ1-1; D is undetermined. The germline V gene has CDR1 SGHDT and CDR2 YYEEEE. Trimming shortened V by 2 bases and J by 0 bases, and 5 bases separated the two germline ends. The CDR3 sequence is 13 residues long. The CDR3 here is CASSFGMNTEAFF. Here the CDR3 DNA reads TGTGCCAGCAGCTTCGGGATGAACACTGAAGCTTTCTTT.

At least ten counts were recorded for this clonotype. The V call is TRBV3-1, the J call TRBJ2-1; no firm D call. The V gene's germline CDR1 is LGHDT and CDR2 YNNKEL (reference sequence). Trimming removed 4 bases at V and 5 bases at J, with 9 bases between. This CDR3 spans 13 amino acids. In DNA, the CDR3 is TGTGCCAGCAGCCCCACCTATGACAATGAGCAGTTCTTC. It encodes CASSPTYDNEQFF.

The chain combines TRBV30 with TRBJ1-6, with D unclear. Between the trimmed V and J ends, which lost 6 bases and 0 bases, there was a span of 6 bases. The germline V gene has CDR1 GTSNPN and CDR2 SVGIG (reference sequence). The CDR3 covers 13 residues. CDR3 amino acids: CACADSYNSPLHF. The CDR3 DNA reads TGTGCCTGCGCAGACTCCTATAATTCACCCCTCCACTTT.

The rearrangement links TRBV5-1 to TRBJ1-2; possible D gene TRBD1, 5 bases. Germline assignment: CDR1 SGHRS and CDR2 YFSETQ. Trimming took 4 bases from V and 4 from J, leaving 8 bases between them. This CDR3 spans 12 amino acids. CDR3 DNA: TGCGCCAGCAGCGTCGACAGCTATGGCTACACCTTC. Protein: CASSVDSYGYTF.

This clonotype was detected many times. J is TRBJ2-1 and V is TRBV27; the D gene is possibly TRBD1 (6 bases). Per germline, CDR1 MNHEY and CDR2 SMNVEV (reference sequence). The CDR3 consists of 15 residues. The V end was cut by 6 bases, the J end by 2 bases, with 14 bases between. CDR3 sequence (DNA): TGTGCCAGCAGAAGACAGGATCGACCCTACAATGAGCAGTTCTTC. This gives the protein CASRRQDRPYNEQFF.

The CDR3 DNA reads as TGTGCCAGTAGTCGAAGGGACGGAATAAGCAATCAGCCCCAGCATTTT. This codes for CASSRRDGISNQPQHF. This chain joins TRBV19 and TRBJ1-5, with a possible D match to TRBD1 (5 bases). The CDR3 is 16 amino acids. Germline V CDR1 and CDR2: LNHDA, SQIVND (reference sequence). Between the trimmed V and J ends, which lost 5 bases and 1 base, there was a span of 15 bases.

Only a few counts were recorded for this clonotype. The gene calls are TRBV6-2 or TRBV6-3 and TRBJ2-7; 7 bases agree with TRBD1. The V gene end was trimmed by 5 bases and the J gene end by 0 bases; junction bases not matched to a gene: 7. This CDR3 is built from 15 residues. Germline CDR1 reads MNHEY; CDR2 reads SVGEGT. The CDR3 nucleotides are TGTGCCAGCAGTATAGGGACAGCAGTCTCCTACGAGCAGTACGTC. Protein: CASSIGTAVSYEQYV.

Many counts were recorded for this clonotype. The CDR3 sequence is CAVEGGYTDTQYF. The CDR3 nucleotides are TGTGCCGTGGAGGGAGGGTACACAGATACGCAGTATTTT. This chain joins TRBV24-1 and TRBJ2-3; TRBD2 aligns across 7 bases. CDR3 length: 13 residues. J lost 2 bases, V lost 12 bases, and 7 bases had no gene match. Per germline, CDR1 KGHDR and CDR2 SFDVKD.

The rearrangement uses TRBV20-1 and TRBJ2-7, with TRBD2 matching over 7 bases. This CDR3 contains 13 residues. Germline loops: CDR1 DFQATT, CDR2 SNEGSKA (reference sequence). CDR3 amino acids: CSPRQGGSYEQYF. CDR3 nucleotide sequence: TGCAGCCCTCGCCAGGGCGGGAGCTACGAGCAGTACTTC.

This chain joins TRBV19 and TRBJ2-3; D call uncertain. The V gene's germline CDR1 is LNHDA and CDR2 SQIVND (reference sequence). V lost 3 bases and J 2 bases, leaving 12 bases between the germline ends. The CDR3 runs 15 residues. The chain's CDR3 is CASSILRSSTDTQYF. The CDR3 DNA sequence: TGTGCCAGTAGTATTTTAAGGTCCTCCACAGATACGCAGTATTTT.

This chain connects TRBV20-1 to TRBJ2-1; 7 bases are a match to TRBD2. Looked up from germline, CDR1 is DFQATT and CDR2 is SNEGSKA (reference sequence). Trimming removed 6 bases from V and 12 bases from J; junction bases left unmatched: 17. The CDR3 totals 14 residues. In DNA, the CDR3 is TGCAGTGCCGAAACTAGTGGGAGGGCCGCTGCGCAGTTCTTC. It codes for CSAETSGRAAAQFF.

The table lists this clonotype with many counts. The chain joins TRBV5-5 to TRBJ1-5; a possible D gene is TRBD1 (5 bases). This CDR3 region has 15 residues. Trimming took off 1 base at V and 1 base at J, with 9 bases between the two ends. In germline, CDR1 is SGHKS, CDR2 YYEKEE (reference sequence). This chain's CDR3 is CASSLYPGSNQPQHF. The CDR3 coding sequence is TGTGCCAGCAGCTTGTATCCAGGGAGCAATCAGCCCCAGCATTTT.

This rearrangement joins TRBV29-1 to TRBJ2-3, with D hard to call. CDR3 length: 13 amino acids. With 6 bases removed from V and 2 bases from J, the gap between germline ends came to 12 bases. Germline-derived CDR1 and CDR2 are SQVTM and ANQGSEA. This CDR3 reads CSVEKLSTDTQYF. Written as DNA, the CDR3 is TGCAGCGTGGAGAAGCTGTCCACAGATACGCAGTATTTT.

About this clonotype itself: Because it lacks the conserved phenylalanine or tryptophan at the end, this CDR3 is likely a read error. The genes are TRBV15 and TRBJ1-1, with D unresolved. Germline lookup yields CDR1 LNHNV and CDR2 YYDKDF (reference sequence). CDR3 length: 16 amino acids. Trimming shortened V by 4 bases and J by 4 bases, and 19 bases separated the two germline ends. CDR3 sequence: CATSKGSGGVGTEAFS. Here the CDR3 DNA reads TGTGCCACCAGCAAAGGAAGCGGCGGGGTTGGCACTGAAGCTTTCTCT.

The rearrangement joins TRBV5-1 to TRBJ2-7; D might be TRBD2 (6 bases). The CDR3 consists of 13 residues. The germline V gene encodes CDR1 SGHRS and CDR2 YFSETQ. V was clipped by 5 bases and J by 6 bases, with 15 bases between them. CDR3 coding DNA: TGCGCCAGCAGGATTGGGCGGGGACGCGAGCAGTACTTC. Amino acid sequence: CASRIGRGREQYF.

This clonotype was seen just once. The rearrangement links TRBV20-1 to TRBJ2-1; possible D gene TRBD1, 6 bases. Germline CDR1 DFQATT, CDR2 SNEGSKA (reference sequence). This CDR3 has 14 amino acids. V lost 5 bases and J lost 4, with 15 bases in between. The CDR3 coding sequence is TGCAGTGCTCGGCCGGGACACACATACAATGAGCAGTTCTTC. As protein: CSARPGHTYNEQFF.

The J gene is TRBJ2-1, the V gene TRBV6-4; 10 bases agree with TRBD2. V trimming: 7 bases; J trimming: 9 bases; junction bases outside the gene matches: 12. The CDR3 sequence is 15 residues long. The germline CDR1 and CDR2 sequences are MRHNA and SNTAGT. In DNA form, the CDR3 reads TGTGCCAGCAAGCCTGAGGCTAGCGGGAGCTCTGAGCAGTTCTTC. This translates into CASKPEASGSSEQFF.

This clonotype was seen only a few times. This sequence joins TRBV10-3 and TRBJ2-3; TRBD2 matches at 8 bases. J gave up 0 bases and V 4 bases, and 0 bases lay outside the gene matches. Germline CDR1 reads ENHRY; CDR2 reads SYGVKD. The CDR3 contains 14 residues. The CDR3 spells CAISASGSTDTQYF. CDR3 nucleotides: TGTGCCATCAGTGCTAGCGGGAGCACAGATACGCAGTATTTT.

The table lists this clonotype with a few counts. The chain recombines TRBV7-2 with TRBJ2-7; 15 bases line up with TRBD2. The germline V gene has CDR1 SGHTA and CDR2 FQGNSA. CDR3 length: 16 residues. J was trimmed by 0 bases and V by 6 bases; bases with no gene match: 3. DNA of the CDR3: TGTGCCAGCAGGGGACTAGCGGGAGGATCCTCCTACGAGCAGTACTTC. It is translated as CASRGLAGGSSYEQYF.

This chain links TRBV20-1 with TRBJ1-1; D possibly corresponds to TRBD1 (6 bases). There are 14 residues in the CDR3. Germline CDR1 is DFQATT and CDR2 is SNEGSKA (reference sequence). Trimming took 3 bases from V and 4 from J, leaving 15 bases between them. As DNA, the CDR3 is TGCAGTGCTAGGGGGGCGGGGTCAATCACTGAAGCTTTCTTT. Translated: CSARGAGSITEAFF.

This sequence joins TRBV2 and TRBJ2-1; 7 nucleotides align to TRBD2. The trim removed 6 bases at V and 1 base at J, leaving 6 bases unmatched. The CDR3 runs to 15 residues. CDR1 is SNHLY and CDR2 is FYNNEI in the germline V gene. CDR3 sequence (DNA): TGTGCCAGCAGGGTAGCGGGTACTTCCTACAATGAGCAGTTCTTC. Translated, it gives CASRVAGTSYNEQFF.

The rearrangement links TRBV24-1 to TRBJ2-7; tentatively, D is TRBD1 or TRBD2 (5 bases each). V was shortened by 10 bases and J by 0 bases, with 15 bases between the two germline ends. Germline assignment: CDR1 KGHDR and CDR2 SFDVKD. This CDR3 has 14 residues. CDR3 protein: CATGPGTSSYEQYF. As DNA, the CDR3 is TGTGCCACAGGCCCCGGGACGAGCTCCTACGAGCAGTACTTC.

Within the sample, this clonotype is medium-sized. The chain combines TRBV12-3 or TRBV12-4 with TRBJ1-1; no clear D. This CDR3 has 14 residues. Trimming took 3 bases from V and 4 from J, leaving 12 bases between them. The CDR3 DNA follows: TGTGCCAGCAGTTTTGATGTTCGTACCACTGAAGCTTTCTTT. Encoded protein: CASSFDVRTTEAFF.

In its sample, this clonotype was seen many times. J is TRBJ2-1 and V is TRBV30; 8 bases map to TRBD2. The CDR3 has 14 residues. Per germline, CDR1 GTSNPN and CDR2 SVGIG (reference sequence). J lost 6 bases, V lost 0 bases, and 4 bases had no gene match. CDR3 sequence (DNA): TGTGCCTGGAGTGTCCATGGGACTAGCAATGAGCAGTTCTTC. Translation: CAWSVHGTSNEQFF. Based on the CDR3 plus reference TRBV30 and TRBJ2-1, the full variable domain is SQTIHQWPATLVQPVGSPLSLECTVEGTSNPNLYWYRQAAGRGLQLLFYSVGIGQISSEVPQNLSASRPQDRQFILSSKKLLLSDSGFYLCAWSVHGTSNEQFFGPGTRLTVL.